Listed below are T cell receptor beta chains from one sample, sequenced in a study of shared clonotypes between healthy human individuals. Profiling relied on immunoSEQ multiplex PCR, and the TCRdb table lists in-frame clones only, not all of them. The repertoire holds approximately 1,500,000 clones, with 95% to 99% as singletons. Sequencing input: naive CD4+ T cells sorted from blood. The origin of the receptors is a young man in good health. Each CDR3 is given with its conserved first and last residue. A D gene is named only where the DNA matches it firmly. Clone size is stated in some rows and not others, as once, few, many or a class when expanded.

v_gene	d_gene	abundance	j_gene	CDR3nt	CDR3aa
TRBV6-6	NA	NA	TRBJ1-1	TGTGCCAGCAGGCGTCAGGGACAAGGCACTGAAGCTTTCTTT	CASRRQGQGTEAFF
TRBV15	NA	NA	TRBJ2-3	TGTGCCACCAGCAGAGACCGGGCATTTTCAGATACGCAGTATTTT	CATSRDRAFSDTQYF
TRBV18	NA	NA	TRBJ2-3	TGTGCCAGCTCACCCACCCCCTCCGGGCTCAGCACAGATACGCAGTATTTT	CASSPTPSGLSTDTQYF
TRBV5-1	NA	NA	TRBJ1-1	TGCGCCAGCAGCTTGGGTTGGACGGGCGGTAACACTGAAGCTTTCTTT	CASSLGWTGGNTEAFF
TRBV9	NA	once	TRBJ2-7	TGTGCCAGCAGCGTATCCCCAAACTCCTACGAGCAGTACTTC	CASSVSPNSYEQYF
TRBV2	NA	NA	TRBJ1-2	TGTGCCACATCGACAGGTCGCCGAGCTAACTATGGCTACACCTTC	CATSTGRRANYGYTF
TRBV9	TRBD1	NA	TRBJ1-4	TGTGCCAGCAGCCCCACGACAGGGGGTAATGAAAAACTGTTTTTT	CASSPTTGGNEKLFF
TRBV27	TRBD2	NA	TRBJ2-3	TGTGCCAGCAGAGACGGGACTAGCGGCACAGATACGCAGTATTTT	CASRDGTSGTDTQYF
TRBV18	TRBD2	NA	TRBJ2-3	TGTGCCAGCTCACTAAAAGCGGGAGGTTCCACAGATACGCAGTATTTT	CASSLKAGGSTDTQYF
TRBV19	NA	once	TRBJ2-5	TGTGCCAGCCAAGCTAGCGAGACGACCCAAGAGACCCAGTACTTC	CASQASETTQETQYF
TRBV7-7	NA	NA	TRBJ2-3	TGTGCCAGCAGCCGTGACAGGAAAGAATCGCAGTATTTT	CASSRDRKESQYF
TRBV21-1	NA	NA	TRBJ2-1	TGTGCCAGCAGCCACCTGGGAGCGGGAGGGGTCCACAATGAGCAGTTCTTC	CASSHLGAGGVHNEQFF
TRBV5-1	NA	NA	TRBJ2-3	TGCGCCAGCAGCTCCGCAGGGGATCGCACAGATACGCAGTATTTT	CASSSAGDRTDTQYF
TRBV30	NA	NA	TRBJ1-3	TGTGCCTGGAGCAGCGGGTCGGGAAACACCATATATTTT	CAWSSGSGNTIYF
TRBV9	NA	NA	TRBJ1-4	TGTGCCAGCAGTCCTACGGTTGCAACTAATGAAAAACTGTTTTTT	CASSPTVATNEKLFF
TRBV5-4	NA	NA	TRBJ2-1	TGTGCCAGCAGCTTCACGTACAATGAGCAGTTCTTC	CASSFTYNEQFF
TRBV7-9	TRBD2	once	TRBJ2-3	TGTGCCAGCAGCCAATCCCGCGGGAGGTCCACAGATACGCAGTATTTT	CASSQSRGRSTDTQYF
TRBV5-4	NA	NA	TRBJ1-4	TGTGCCAGCAGCTTGGCCCCTCGGGGGGAAAAACTGTTTTTT	CASSLAPRGEKLFF
TRBV5-1	NA	NA	TRBJ1-4	TGCGCCAGCAGCGCCTCCGGGACGAAGAATGAAAAACTGTTTTTT	CASSASGTKNEKLFF
TRBV7-8	TRBD2	once	TRBJ2-7	TGTGCCAGCAGCTTAATTGTATCCGGCGGGAGGATCTCTTACGAGCAGTACTTC	CASSLIVSGGRISYEQYF
TRBV5-8	TRBD2	NA	TRBJ2-1	TGTGCCAGCAGCTCGGGGGAGGGACACAATGAGCAGTTCTTC	CASSSGEGHNEQFF
TRBV5-4	NA	once	TRBJ2-4	TGTGCCAGCAGCGCCCCAGGGGGGCTAGCCAAAAACATTCAGTACTTC	CASSAPGGLAKNIQYF
TRBV2	TRBD1	once	TRBJ2-7	TGTGCCAGCACCTTGGGACAGGTCTACGAGCAGTACTTC	CASTLGQVYEQYF
TRBV19	NA	once	TRBJ2-1	TGTGCCAGTAGTAGCTCAGGCTACAATGAGCAGTTCTTC	CASSSSGYNEQFF
TRBV5-1	TRBD2	NA	TRBJ2-1	TGCGCCAGCAGCTTGTGGGCGGGAGGGACTAACAATGAGCAGTTCTTC	CASSLWAGGTNNEQFF
TRBV25-1	TRBD1	NA	TRBJ2-2	TGTGCCAGCAGGGAACCGGGACAGGGGGCTGTCGGGGAGCTGTTTTTT	CASREPGQGAVGELFF
TRBV7-9	NA	NA	TRBJ1-3	TGTGCCAGCAGCTTAAGGTCCTCGTGGGGCGGGGACTCTGGAAACACCATATATTTT	CASSLRSSWGGDSGNTIYF
TRBV7-3	TRBD2	NA	TRBJ2-3	TGTGCCAGCAGCCCGACTAGCGCGAACACAGATACGCAGTATTTT	CASSPTSANTDTQYF
TRBV6-6	NA	NA	TRBJ1-5	TGTGCCAGCAGCCTCCTTGGAGCCAATCAGCCCCAGCATTTT	CASSLLGANQPQHF
TRBV2	TRBD1	NA	TRBJ2-1	TGTGCCAGCAGGCAACGGACAGGGGGCGGCTACAATGAGCAGTTCTTC	CASRQRTGGGYNEQFF
TRBV7-2	NA	NA	TRBJ1-5	TGTGCCAGCAGTTGGACAGATAGCAATCAGCCCCAGCATTTT	CASSWTDSNQPQHF